A selection of T cell receptor beta chains follows, all from one sample in a study of beta chain features in type 1 diabetes. Using immunoSEQ multiplex PCR, the repertoire was profiled, and TCRdb retains in-frame clones only, with some absent. The table records roughly 300,000 clones, 14% of them present only once. Specimen: central memory CD4+ T cells from blood. All receptors come from a young man in good health. Each CDR3 is given with its conserved first and last residue. The D gene is left open where the match is weak. Some rows have no size entry. The others give once, few or many, or a class for an expanded clone.

-,TRBV9,many,TRBJ2-1,CARIGTDSSYNEQFF,TGTGCCAGAATAGGAACTGACAGCTCCTACAATGAGCAGTTCTTC
-,TRBV6-5,-,TRBJ1-1,CASSYKSWADTEAFF,TGTGCCAGCAGTTACAAATCTTGGGCGGACACTGAAGCTTTCTTT
TRBD1,TRBV29-1,few,TRBJ2-4,CSVVGQGANIQYF,TGCAGCGTTGTGGGGCAGGGGGCAAACATTCAGTACTTC
TRBD1,TRBV19,-,TRBJ2-7,CASSLIPGQGSYEQYF,TGTGCCAGTAGTTTGATTCCGGGACAGGGATCCTACGAGCAGTACTTC
-,TRBV19,-,TRBJ1-2,CASSTLLAEVVYGYTF,TGTGCCAGTAGTACCCTGCTTGCGGAAGTTGTCTATGGCTACACCTTC
-,TRBV7-9,few,TRBJ1-2,CASSSRQSGYTF,TGTGCCAGCAGCTCCCGACAGAGCGGCTACACCTTC
-,TRBV11-3,-,TRBJ2-1,CASSWDGGEQFF,TGTGCCAGCAGCTGGGACGGCGGGGAGCAGTTCTTC
-,TRBV7-2,few,TRBJ1-1,CASSLRVTEAFF,TGTGCCAGCAGCTTAAGGGTAACTGAAGCTTTCTTT
-,TRBV11-2,few,TRBJ2-3,CASSSGTGTDTQYF,TGTGCCAGCAGCTCAGGGACTGGCACAGATACGCAGTATTTT
-,TRBV7-2,few,TRBJ2-5,CASSFLGQIGETQYF,TGTGCCAGCAGCTTCCTGGGGCAAATTGGGGAGACCCAGTACTTC
-,TRBV11-2,few,TRBJ2-1,CASSLAGDFYNEQFF,TGTGCCAGCAGCTTAGCGGGGGATTTTTACAATGAGCAGTTCTTC
TRBD1,TRBV10-3,-,TRBJ2-4,CAISEDRGRAKNIQYF,TGTGCCATCAGTGAGGACAGGGGGCGAGCCAAAAACATTCAGTACTTC
TRBD2,TRBV6-1,many,TRBJ2-3,CASSDSGLALDTQYF,TGTGCCAGCAGTGATTCGGGACTAGCGCTAGATACGCAGTATTTT
-,TRBV9,-,TRBJ2-1,CASSPIDGSSYNEQFF,TGTGCCAGCAGCCCCATAGATGGGAGCTCCTACAATGAGCAGTTCTTC
-,TRBV20-1,few,TRBJ2-7,CSARGTREQYF,TGCAGTGCTCGGGGGACCCGCGAGCAGTACTTC
TRBD1,TRBV30,-,TRBJ2-6,CAWSRDRVLSGANVLTF,TGTGCCTGGAGCCGGGACAGGGTGCTCTCTGGGGCCAACGTCCTGACTTTC